This section outlines one T cell receptor beta chain sequence together with its context. The antigen is not known. The sample belongs to a study of glioma-infiltrating T cells. The V end was cut by 5 bases, the J end by 10 bases, with 18 bases between. CDR3 length: 14 residues. Amplification of TCR alpha and beta CDR3 regions from RNA used iRepertoire nested multiplex PCR. For one-step reverse transcription and amplification, roughly 95-400 ng of tissue mRNA or PBMC total RNA was used. MiXCR, applied by TCRdb to the multiplex PCR reads, yields one record per CDR3 protein. The data hold more than 90,000 distinct CDR3 sequences, with roughly 39% observed a single time. Whole-study findings and limits: Very few CDR3 sequences were shared between tissue and blood.

This TCR was sampled from a human donor with low-grade glioma or glioblastoma, undergoing nonglioma brain surgery, or in good health (not recorded which). The specimen was glioma tissue, nonneoplastic brain tissue, or PBMCs (not recorded which). V is TRBV12-3 or TRBV12-4 and J is TRBJ1-5; tentative D call: TRBD1 (5 bases). This CDR3 is CASSLGRGVQPQHF. CDR3 nucleotide sequence: TGTGCCAGCAGTCTGGGGAGAGGGGTGCAACCCCAGCATTTT.